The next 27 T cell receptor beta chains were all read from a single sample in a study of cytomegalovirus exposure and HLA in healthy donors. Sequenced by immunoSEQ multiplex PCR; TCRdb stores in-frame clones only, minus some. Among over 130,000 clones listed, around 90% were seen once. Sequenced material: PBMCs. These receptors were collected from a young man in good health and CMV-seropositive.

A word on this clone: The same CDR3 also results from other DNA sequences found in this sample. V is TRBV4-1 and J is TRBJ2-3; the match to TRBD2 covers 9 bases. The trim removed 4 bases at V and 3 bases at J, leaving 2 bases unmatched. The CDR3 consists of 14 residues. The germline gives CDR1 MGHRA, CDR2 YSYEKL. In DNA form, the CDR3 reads TGCGCCAGCAGCCCAAGCGGGAGGACAGATACGCAGTATTTT. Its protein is CASSPSGRTDTQYF.

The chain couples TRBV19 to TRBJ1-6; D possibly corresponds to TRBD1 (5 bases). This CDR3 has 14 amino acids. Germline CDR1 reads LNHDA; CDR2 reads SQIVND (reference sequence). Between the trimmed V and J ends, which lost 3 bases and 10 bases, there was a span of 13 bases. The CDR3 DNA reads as TGTGCCAGTAGTATCCCCGGGAGGGACTCACCCCTCCACTTT. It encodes CASSIPGRDSPLHF. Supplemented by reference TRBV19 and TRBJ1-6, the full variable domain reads DGGITQSPKYLFRKEGQNVTLSCEQNLNHDAMYWYRQDPGQGLRLIYYSQIVNDFQKGDIAEGYSVSREKKESFPLTVTSAQKNPTAFYLCASSIPGRDSPLHFGNGTRLTVT.

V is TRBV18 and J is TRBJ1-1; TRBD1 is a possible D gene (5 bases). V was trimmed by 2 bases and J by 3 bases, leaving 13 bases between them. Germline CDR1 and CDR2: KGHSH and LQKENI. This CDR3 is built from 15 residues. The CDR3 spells CASSPTREVDTEAFF. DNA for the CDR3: TGTGCCAGCTCACCAACCAGGGAAGTGGACACTGAAGCTTTCTTT.

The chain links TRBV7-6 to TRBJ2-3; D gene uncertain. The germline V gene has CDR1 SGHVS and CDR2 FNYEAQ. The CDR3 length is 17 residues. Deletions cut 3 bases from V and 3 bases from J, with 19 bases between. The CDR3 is CASSFSVTAIATDTQYF. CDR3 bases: TGTGCCAGCAGCTTCTCGGTGACCGCCATAGCAACAGATACGCAGTATTTT.

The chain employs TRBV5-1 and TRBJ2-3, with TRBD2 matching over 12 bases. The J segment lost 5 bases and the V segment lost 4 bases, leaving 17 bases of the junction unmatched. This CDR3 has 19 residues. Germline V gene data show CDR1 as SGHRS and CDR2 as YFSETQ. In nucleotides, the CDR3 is TGCGCCAGCAGCATACGACCCAGGACTAGCGGGAAGCGGGGAGATACGCAGTATTTT. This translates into CASSIRPRTSGKRGDTQYF.

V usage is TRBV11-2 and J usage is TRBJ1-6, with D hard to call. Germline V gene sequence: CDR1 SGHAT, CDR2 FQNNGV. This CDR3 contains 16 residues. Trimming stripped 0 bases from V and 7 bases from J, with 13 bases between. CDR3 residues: CASSLEAGSSNSPLHF. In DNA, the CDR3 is TGTGCCAGCAGCTTAGAGGCGGGCAGCTCCAATTCACCCCTCCACTTT.

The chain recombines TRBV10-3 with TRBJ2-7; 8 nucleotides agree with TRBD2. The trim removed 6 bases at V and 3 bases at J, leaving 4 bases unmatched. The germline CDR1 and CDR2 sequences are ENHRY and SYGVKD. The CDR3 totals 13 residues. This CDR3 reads CAIRTSEDYEQYF. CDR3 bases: TGTGCCATCAGGACTAGCGAGGACTACGAGCAGTACTTC.

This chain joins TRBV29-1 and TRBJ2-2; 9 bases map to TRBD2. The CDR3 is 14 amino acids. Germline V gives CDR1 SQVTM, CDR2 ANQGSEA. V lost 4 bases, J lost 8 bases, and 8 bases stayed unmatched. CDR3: CSVVAAGGIGELFF. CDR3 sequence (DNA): TGCAGCGTTGTTGCGGCGGGGGGGATAGGGGAGCTGTTTTTT.

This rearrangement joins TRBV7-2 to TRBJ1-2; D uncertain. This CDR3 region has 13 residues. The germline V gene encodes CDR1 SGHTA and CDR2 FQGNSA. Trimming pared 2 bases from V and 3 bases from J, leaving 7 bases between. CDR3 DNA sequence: TGTGCCAGCAGCTTATCAGGTCACTATGGCTACACCTTC. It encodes CASSLSGHYGYTF.

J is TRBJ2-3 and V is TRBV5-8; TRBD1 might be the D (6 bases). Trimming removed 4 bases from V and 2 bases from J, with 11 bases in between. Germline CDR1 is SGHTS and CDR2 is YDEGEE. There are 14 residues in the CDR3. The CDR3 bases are TGTGCCAGCAGCAAAGACAGGTTCACAGATACGCAGTATTTT. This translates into CASSKDRFTDTQYF.

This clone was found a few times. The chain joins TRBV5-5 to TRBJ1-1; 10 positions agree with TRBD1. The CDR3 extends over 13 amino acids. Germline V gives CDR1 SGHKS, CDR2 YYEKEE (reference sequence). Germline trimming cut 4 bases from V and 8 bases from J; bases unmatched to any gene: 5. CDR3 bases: TGTGCCAGCAGCATCCGACAGGGGGCCGAAGCTTTCTTT. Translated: CASSIRQGAEAFF.

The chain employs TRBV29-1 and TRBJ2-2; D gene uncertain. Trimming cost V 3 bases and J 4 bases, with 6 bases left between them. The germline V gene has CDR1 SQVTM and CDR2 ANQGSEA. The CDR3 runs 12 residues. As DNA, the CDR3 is TGCAGCGTTGATACTCCCACCGGGGAGCTGTTTTTT. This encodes CSVDTPTGELFF.

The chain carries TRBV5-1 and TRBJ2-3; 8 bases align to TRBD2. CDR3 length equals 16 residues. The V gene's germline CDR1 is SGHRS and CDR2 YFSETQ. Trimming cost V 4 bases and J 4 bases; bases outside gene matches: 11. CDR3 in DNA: TGCGCCAGCAGCGCCCGGACTAGCAGTCAGGCAGATACGCAGTATTTT. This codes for CASSARTSSQADTQYF.

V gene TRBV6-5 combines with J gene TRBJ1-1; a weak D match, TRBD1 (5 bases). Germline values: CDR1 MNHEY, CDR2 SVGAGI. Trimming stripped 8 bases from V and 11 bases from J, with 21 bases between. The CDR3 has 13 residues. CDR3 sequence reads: CASSSGRAGNAFF. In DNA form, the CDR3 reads TGTGCCAGCTCCTCGGGCCGGGCAGGGAATGCTTTCTTT.

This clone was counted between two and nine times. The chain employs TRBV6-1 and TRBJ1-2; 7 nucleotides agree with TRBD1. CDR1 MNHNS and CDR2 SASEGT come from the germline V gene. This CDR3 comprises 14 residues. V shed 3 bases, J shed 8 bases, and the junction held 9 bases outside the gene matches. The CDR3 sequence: CASSETQGLGGYTF. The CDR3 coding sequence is TGTGCCAGCAGTGAGACACAGGGGCTTGGAGGCTACACCTTC.

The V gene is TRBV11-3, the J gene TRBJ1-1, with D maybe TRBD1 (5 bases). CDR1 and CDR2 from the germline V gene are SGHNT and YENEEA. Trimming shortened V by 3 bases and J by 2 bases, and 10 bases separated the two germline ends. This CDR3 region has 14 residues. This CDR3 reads CASSLGRVNTEAFF. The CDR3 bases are TGTGCCAGCAGCTTGGGCAGGGTAAACACTGAAGCTTTCTTT.

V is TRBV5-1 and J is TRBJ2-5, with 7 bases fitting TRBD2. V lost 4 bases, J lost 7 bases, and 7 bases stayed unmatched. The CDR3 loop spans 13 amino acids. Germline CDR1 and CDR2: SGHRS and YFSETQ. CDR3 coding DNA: TGCGCCAGCAGCCCCGGACTAGAAGCGACCCAGTACTTC. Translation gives CASSPGLEATQYF.

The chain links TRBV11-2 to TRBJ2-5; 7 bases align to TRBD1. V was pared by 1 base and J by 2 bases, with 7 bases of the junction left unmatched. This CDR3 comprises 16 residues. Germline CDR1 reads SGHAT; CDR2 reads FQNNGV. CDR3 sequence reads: CASSLVGRQGQETQYF. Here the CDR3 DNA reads TGTGCCAGCAGCTTAGTAGGGAGACAGGGACAAGAGACCCAGTACTTC.

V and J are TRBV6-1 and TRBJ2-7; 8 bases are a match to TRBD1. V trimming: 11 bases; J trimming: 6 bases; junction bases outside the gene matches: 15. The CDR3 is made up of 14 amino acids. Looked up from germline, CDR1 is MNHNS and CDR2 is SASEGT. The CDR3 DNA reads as TGTGCCGGGCGGAGAGACAGGGGATTCGGCGAGCAGTACTTC. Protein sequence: CAGRRDRGFGEQYF.

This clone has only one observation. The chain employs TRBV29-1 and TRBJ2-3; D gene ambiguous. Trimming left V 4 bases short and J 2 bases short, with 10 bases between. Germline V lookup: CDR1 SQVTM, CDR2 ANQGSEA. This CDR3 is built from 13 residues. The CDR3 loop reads CSVAPRNTDTQYF. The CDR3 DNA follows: TGCAGCGTTGCCCCGCGGAACACAGATACGCAGTATTTT.

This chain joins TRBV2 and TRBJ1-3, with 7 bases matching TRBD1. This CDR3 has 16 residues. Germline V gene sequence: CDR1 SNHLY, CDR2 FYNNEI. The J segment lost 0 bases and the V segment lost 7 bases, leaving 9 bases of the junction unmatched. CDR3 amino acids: CASNQDRSLSGNTIYF. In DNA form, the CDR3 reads TGTGCCAGCAACCAGGACAGGTCTCTCTCTGGAAACACCATATATTTT.

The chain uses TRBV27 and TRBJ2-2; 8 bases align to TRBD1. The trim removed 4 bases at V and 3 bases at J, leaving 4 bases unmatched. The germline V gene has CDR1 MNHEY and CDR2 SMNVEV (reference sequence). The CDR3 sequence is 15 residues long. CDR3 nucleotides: TGTGCCAGCAGTTCAGGGGGCGTGTACACCGGGGAGCTGTTTTTT. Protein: CASSSGGVYTGELFF.

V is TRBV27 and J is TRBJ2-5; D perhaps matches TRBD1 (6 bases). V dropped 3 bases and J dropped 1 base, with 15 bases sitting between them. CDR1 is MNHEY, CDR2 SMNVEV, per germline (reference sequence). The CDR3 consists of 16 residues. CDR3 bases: TGTGCCAGCAGTTTTTCAGGGGTGGTGTCCCAAGAGACCCAGTACTTC. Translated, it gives CASSFSGVVSQETQYF.

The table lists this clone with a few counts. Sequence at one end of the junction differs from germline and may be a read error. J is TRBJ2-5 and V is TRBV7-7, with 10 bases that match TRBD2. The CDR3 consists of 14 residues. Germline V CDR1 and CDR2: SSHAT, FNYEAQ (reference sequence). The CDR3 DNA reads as TGTGCTAGCAGCCGTAGCGGGAGGACAGAGACCCAGTACTTC. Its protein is CASSRSGRTETQYF.

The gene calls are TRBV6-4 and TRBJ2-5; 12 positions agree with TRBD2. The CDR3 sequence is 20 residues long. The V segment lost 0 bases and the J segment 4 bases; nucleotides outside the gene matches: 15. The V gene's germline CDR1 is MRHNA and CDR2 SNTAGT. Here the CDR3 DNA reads TGTGCCAGCAGTGACTCTGTTAGACTAGCGGGAGAGGGTCTTGGAGAGACCCAGTACTTC. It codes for CASSDSVRLAGEGLGETQYF.

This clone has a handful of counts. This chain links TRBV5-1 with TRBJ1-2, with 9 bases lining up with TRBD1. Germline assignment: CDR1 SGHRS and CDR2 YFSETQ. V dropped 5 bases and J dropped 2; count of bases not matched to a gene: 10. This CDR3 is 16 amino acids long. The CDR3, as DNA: TGCGCCAGCAGAGTGGCTCCCGGGACAGGGAACTATGGCTACACCTTC. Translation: CASRVAPGTGNYGYTF.

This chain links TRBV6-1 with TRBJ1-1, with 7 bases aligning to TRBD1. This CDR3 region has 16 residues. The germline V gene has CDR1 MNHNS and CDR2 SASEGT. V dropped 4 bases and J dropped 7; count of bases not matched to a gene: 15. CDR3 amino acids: CASSATGEIFFGEAFF. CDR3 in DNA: TGTGCCAGCAGTGCCACAGGGGAGATATTCTTCGGTGAAGCTTTCTTT.